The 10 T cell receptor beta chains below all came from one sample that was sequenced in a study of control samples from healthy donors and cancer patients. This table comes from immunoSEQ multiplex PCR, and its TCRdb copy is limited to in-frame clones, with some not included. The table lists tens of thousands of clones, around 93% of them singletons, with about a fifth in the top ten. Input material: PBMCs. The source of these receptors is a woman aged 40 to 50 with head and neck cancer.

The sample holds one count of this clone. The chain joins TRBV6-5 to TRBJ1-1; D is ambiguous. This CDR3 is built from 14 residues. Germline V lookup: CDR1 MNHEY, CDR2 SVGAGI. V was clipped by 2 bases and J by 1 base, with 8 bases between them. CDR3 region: CASSYGRENTEAFF. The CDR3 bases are TGTGCCAGCAGTTACGGGCGGGAGAACACTGAAGCTTTCTTT.

The CDR3 region has the DNA TGTGCCAGCAGCCAAGCCAACCAGGGAGGGTACGAGCAGTACTTC. This translates into CASSQANQGGYEQYF. The chain is built from TRBV3-1 (or the pseudogene TRBV3-2) and TRBJ2-7; TRBD2 aligns across 7 bases. Trimming took 1 base from V and 4 from J; bases not matched to a gene: 7. This CDR3 is 15 amino acids long. CDR1 is LGHDT, CDR2 YNNKEL, per germline (reference sequence).

CDR3: CASRWIRGTEAFF. The CDR3 DNA reads as TGTGCCAGCCGCTGGATAAGGGGAACTGAAGCTTTCTTT. The chain recombines TRBV6-5 with TRBJ1-1; D is possibly TRBD1 (5 bases). The CDR3 is 13 amino acids. Germline CDR1 reads MNHEY; CDR2 reads SVGAGI. Trimming took 8 bases from V and 5 from J, leaving 15 bases between them.

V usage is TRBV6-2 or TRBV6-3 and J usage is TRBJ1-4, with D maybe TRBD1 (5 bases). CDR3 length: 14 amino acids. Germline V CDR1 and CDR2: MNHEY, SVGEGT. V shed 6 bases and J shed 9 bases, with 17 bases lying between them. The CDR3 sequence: CASSSQGGEKKLFF. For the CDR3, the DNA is TGTGCCAGCAGCTCTCAGGGAGGGGAAAAAAAACTGTTTTTT.

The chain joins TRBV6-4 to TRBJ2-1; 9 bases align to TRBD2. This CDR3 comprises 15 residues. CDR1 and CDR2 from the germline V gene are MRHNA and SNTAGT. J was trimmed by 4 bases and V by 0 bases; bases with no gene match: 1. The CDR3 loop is CASSDSSGRYNEQFF. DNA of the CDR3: TGTGCCAGCAGTGACTCAAGCGGGAGGTACAATGAGCAGTTCTTC.

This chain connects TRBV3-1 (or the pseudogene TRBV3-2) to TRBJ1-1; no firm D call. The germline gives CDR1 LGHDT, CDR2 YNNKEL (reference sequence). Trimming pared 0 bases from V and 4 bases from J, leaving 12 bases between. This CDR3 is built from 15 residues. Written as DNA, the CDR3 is TGTGCCAGCAGCCAAGATGGGGAAGGCGGCACTGAAGCTTTCTTT. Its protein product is CASSQDGEGGTEAFF.

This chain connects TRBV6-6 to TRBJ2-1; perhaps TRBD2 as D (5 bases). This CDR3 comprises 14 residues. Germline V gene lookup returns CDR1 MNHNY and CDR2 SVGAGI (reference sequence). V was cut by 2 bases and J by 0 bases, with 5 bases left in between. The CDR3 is CASSYGSSYNEQFF. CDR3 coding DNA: TGTGCCAGCAGTTACGGGAGCTCCTACAATGAGCAGTTCTTC.

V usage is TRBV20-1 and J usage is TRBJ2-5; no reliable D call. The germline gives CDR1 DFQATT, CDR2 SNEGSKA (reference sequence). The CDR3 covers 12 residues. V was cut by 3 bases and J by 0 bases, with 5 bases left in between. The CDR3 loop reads CSASLNQETQYF. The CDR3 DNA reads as TGCAGTGCTAGTTTAAACCAAGAGACCCAGTACTTC.

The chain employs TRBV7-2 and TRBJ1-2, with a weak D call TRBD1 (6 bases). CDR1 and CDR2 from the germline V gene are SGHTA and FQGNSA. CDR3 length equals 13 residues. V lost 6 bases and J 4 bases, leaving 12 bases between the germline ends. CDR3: CASSLDRSYGYTF. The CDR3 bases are TGTGCCAGCAGTCTTGACAGGTCCTATGGCTACACCTTC.

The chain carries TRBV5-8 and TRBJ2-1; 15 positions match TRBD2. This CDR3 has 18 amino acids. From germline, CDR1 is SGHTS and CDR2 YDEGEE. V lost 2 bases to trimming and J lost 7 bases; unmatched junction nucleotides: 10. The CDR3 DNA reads TGTGCCAGCAGCTTCCAGGGGACTAGCGGGAGGCTCTTAAATGAGCAGTTCTTC. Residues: CASSFQGTSGRLLNEQFF.